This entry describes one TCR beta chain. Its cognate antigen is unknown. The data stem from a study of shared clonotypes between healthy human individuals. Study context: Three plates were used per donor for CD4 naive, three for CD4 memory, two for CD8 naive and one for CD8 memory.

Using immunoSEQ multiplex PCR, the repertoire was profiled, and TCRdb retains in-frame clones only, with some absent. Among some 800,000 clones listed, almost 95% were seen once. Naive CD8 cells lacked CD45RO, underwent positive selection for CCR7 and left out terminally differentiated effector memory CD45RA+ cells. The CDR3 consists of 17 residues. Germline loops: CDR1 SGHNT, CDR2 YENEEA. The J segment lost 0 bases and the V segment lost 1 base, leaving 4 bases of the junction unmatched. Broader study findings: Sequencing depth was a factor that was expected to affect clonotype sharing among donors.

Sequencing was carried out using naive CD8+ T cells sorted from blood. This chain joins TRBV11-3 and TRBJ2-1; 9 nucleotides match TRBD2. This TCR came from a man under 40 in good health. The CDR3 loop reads CASSLVLAGNSYNEQFF. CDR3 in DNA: TGTGCCAGCAGCTTAGTGCTAGCGGGGAACTCCTACAATGAGCAGTTCTTC.